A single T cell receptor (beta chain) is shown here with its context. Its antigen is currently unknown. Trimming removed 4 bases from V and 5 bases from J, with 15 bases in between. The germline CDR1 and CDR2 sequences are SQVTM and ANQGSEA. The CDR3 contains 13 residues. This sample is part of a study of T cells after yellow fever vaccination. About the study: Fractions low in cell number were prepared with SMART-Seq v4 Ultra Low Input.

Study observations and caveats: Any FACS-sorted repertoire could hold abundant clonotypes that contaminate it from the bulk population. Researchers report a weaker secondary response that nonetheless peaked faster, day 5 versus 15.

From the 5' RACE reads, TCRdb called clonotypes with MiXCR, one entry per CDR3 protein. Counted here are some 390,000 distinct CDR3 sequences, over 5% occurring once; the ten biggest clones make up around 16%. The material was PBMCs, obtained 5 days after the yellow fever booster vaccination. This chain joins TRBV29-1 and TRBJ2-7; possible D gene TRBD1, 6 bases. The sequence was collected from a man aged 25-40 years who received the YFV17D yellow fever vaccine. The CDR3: CSVAHRVGNEQYF. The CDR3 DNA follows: TGCAGCGTTGCCCACAGGGTCGGGAACGAGCAGTACTTC.